One sample yielded the 31 T cell receptor beta chains listed below, sequenced in a study of post-analysis software for immune sequencing data. Study-level points and caveats: Roughly 5 TRBV segments (TRBV5-6, TRBV5-1 and TRBV20-1 among them) occurred more frequently in patients than in controls.

For these TCRs, the target antigens are not known. The TCR beta cDNA libraries carried unique molecular identifiers. One entry per CDR3 protein results from TCRdb running MiXCR on the PCR reads. Here the sample spans 800,000 to 950,000 distinct CDR3 sequences, about 57% being singletons. The sequenced sample was blood. The receptor source for this set is a girl between 10 and 17 years old with multiple sclerosis.

This chain connects TRBV21-1 to TRBJ2-3. TRBV21-1 is a documented pseudogene. This CDR3 spans 11 amino acids. CDR3 loop: CAHWCLNTQYF. The CDR3 nucleotides are TGTGCCCACTGGTGTCTGAATACGCAGTATTTT.

The rearrangement joins TRBV5-5 to TRBJ2-7; 10 nucleotides align to TRBD2. The CDR3 runs 16 residues. Germline loops: CDR1 SGHKS, CDR2 YYEKEE (reference sequence). Losses at the gene ends were 5 bases for V and 0 bases for J; bases not matched to a gene: 8. In DNA form, the CDR3 reads TGTGCCAGCAGGGCCCCCGGGACTAGCGACTCCTACGAGCAGTACTTC. This sequence encodes CASRAPGTSDSYEQYF.

This clonotype was picked up one time. The chain uses TRBV10-3 and TRBJ2-7; possibly TRBD2 for D (6 bases). Looked up from germline, CDR1 is ENHRY and CDR2 is SYGVKD. V lost 2 bases and J lost 6, with 8 bases in between. This CDR3 contains 12 residues. This CDR3 reads CAISEGLFEQYF. In nucleotides, the CDR3 is TGTGCCATCAGTGAGGGACTATTCGAGCAGTACTTC.

The chain uses TRBV12-3 or TRBV12-4 and TRBJ2-7; the D is unclear. With the DNA end fitting TRBJ2-5 better, the J assignment may be wrong. This CDR3 is built from 14 residues. The CDR3 nucleotides read TGTGCCAGCAGTTTATTATTCCCGAGGGAGACCCAGTACTTC. As protein: CASSLLFPRETQYF.

The rearrangement links TRBV5-1 to TRBJ2-1; D not certain. The CDR3 loop spans 16 amino acids. V shed 0 bases and J shed 2 bases, with 12 bases lying between them. Looked up from germline, CDR1 is SGHRS and CDR2 is YFSETQ. Here the CDR3 DNA reads TGCGCCAGCAGCTTGGTTTTGCGGCAGACCTACAATGAGCAGTTCTTC. This encodes CASSLVLRQTYNEQFF.

This chain connects TRBV4-2 to TRBJ2-4; D unresolved. The last part of the DNA fits TRBJ2-7 better; the J call may be wrong. CDR3 size: 14 residues. Germline V lookup: CDR1 LGHNA, CDR2 YNFKEQ. CDR3 residues: CASSQAEEVNEQYF. CDR3 DNA sequence: TGTGCCAGCAGCCAAGCGGAAGAGGTTAACGAGCAGTACTTC.

The genes are TRBV12-3 or TRBV12-4 and TRBJ2-1, with D perhaps matching TRBD2 (6 bases). This CDR3 spans 15 amino acids. V lost 2 bases to trimming and J lost 0 bases, with 8 bases between them. CDR3 nucleotide sequence: TGTGCCAGCAGTTTACGCGGGACCTCCTACAATGAGCAGTTCTTC. Translating it yields CASSLRGTSYNEQFF.

The chain combines TRBV12-3 or TRBV12-4 with TRBJ1-3; 9 bases are shared with TRBD1. The length of the CDR3 is 15 residues. V was pared by 3 bases and J by 4 bases, with 4 bases of the junction left unmatched. CDR3: CASSFTGTGGNTIYF. As DNA, the CDR3 is TGTGCCAGCAGTTTCACCGGGACAGGGGGAAACACCATATATTTT.

This clonotype came up a few times. The chain uses TRBV20-1 and TRBJ2-4; D perhaps matches TRBD1 (7 bases). The CDR3 sequence is 12 residues long. Germline V gives CDR1 DFQATT, CDR2 SNEGSKA (reference sequence). V was cut by 5 bases and J by 8 bases, with 13 bases left in between. CDR3 loop: CSARRGQDIQYF. CDR3 nucleotides: TGCAGTGCTCGGAGGGGGCAAGACATTCAGTACTTC.

This chain links TRBV29-1 with TRBJ1-1, with D perhaps matching TRBD1 (6 bases). With 6 bases removed from V and 4 bases from J, the gap between germline ends came to 18 bases. CDR3 length: 14 residues. Germline CDR1 is SQVTM and CDR2 is ANQGSEA. The DNA of the CDR3 is TGCAGCGTCTATGACAGGTCCCGACGCACTGAAGCTTTCTTT. Translating it yields CSVYDRSRRTEAFF. Complete variable domain (other parts from reference TRBV29-1 and TRBJ1-1): SAVISQKPSRDICQRGTSLTIQCQVDSQVTMMFWYRQQPGQSLTLIATANQGSEATYESGFVIDKFPISRPNLTFSTLTVSNMSPEDSSIYLCSVYDRSRRTEAFFGQGTRLTVV.

The genes are TRBV27 and TRBJ2-3; D is undetermined. From germline, CDR1 is MNHEY and CDR2 SMNVEV (reference sequence). The CDR3 spans 17 residues. V gave up 3 bases and J gave up 1 base, with 17 bases separating them. DNA of the CDR3: TGTGCCAGCAGTTTTGTCGACGGCCCCTGGGGCACAGATACGCAGTATTTT. The encoded protein is CASSFVDGPWGTDTQYF.

This rearrangement joins TRBV4-1 to TRBJ2-3, with D possibly being TRBD1 or TRBD2 (5 bases each). The germline CDR1 and CDR2 sequences are MGHRA and YSYEKL. This CDR3 is built from 15 residues. Trimming removed 4 bases at V and 5 bases at J, with 16 bases between. The CDR3 region has the DNA TGCGCCAGCAGCCTATGGGCTGGGGGAGAAGATACGCAGTATTTT. Protein: CASSLWAGGEDTQYF.

V and J are TRBV2 and TRBJ2-1; 9 bases match TRBD1. The V gene end was trimmed by 4 bases and the J gene end by 7 bases; junction bases not matched to a gene: 14. Germline CDR1 SNHLY, CDR2 FYNNEI. The CDR3 extends over 17 amino acids. The CDR3 DNA follows: TGTGCCAGCAGTGTACACCGGGGCCCGACAGGGGGGAATGAGCAGTTCTTC. Amino acids: CASSVHRGPTGGNEQFF.

The chain joins TRBV7-8 to TRBJ2-1, with TRBD2 matching over 9 bases. The CDR3 runs 16 residues. Germline CDR1 SGHVS, CDR2 FQNEAQ. The junction had 8 bases not matched to a gene; V was cut back by 4 bases and J by 4 bases. CDR3 nucleotides: TGTGCCAGCAGCTCCCACGTTAGCGGGAGATACAATGAGCAGTTCTTC. This translates into CASSSHVSGRYNEQFF.

This clonotype was picked up a small number of times. One junction end disagrees with the germline gene, perhaps due to a read error. The rearrangement joins TRBV4-2 to TRBJ2-7; unclear D gene. The germline gives CDR1 LGHNA, CDR2 YNFKEQ. This CDR3 is 15 amino acids long. The CDR3 DNA follows: TGTGCCGGCAGCCAAGGAAGCGCGGACGGCGACGAGCAGTACTTC. Translated, it gives CAGSQGSADGDEQYF.

This clonotype was seen more than once but under ten times. V gene TRBV29-1 combines with J gene TRBJ2-4, with a possible D match to TRBD1 (6 bases). Deletions cut 6 bases from V and 4 bases from J, with 10 bases between. Germline assignment: CDR1 SQVTM and CDR2 ANQGSEA. The CDR3 has 12 residues. The CDR3 loop is CSVRTGKNIQYF. CDR3 sequence (DNA): TGCAGCGTCCGTACAGGGAAAAACATTCAGTACTTC.

A remark on this clonotype: At one boundary the junction diverges from the germline segment, which might be a read error. V and J are TRBV20-1 and TRBJ2-3; D is perhaps TRBD2 (5 bases). CDR1 and CDR2 from the germline V gene are DFQATT and SNEGSKA (reference sequence). This CDR3 is built from 14 residues. CDR3 region: CSASRAERAYEQYF. The DNA of the CDR3 is TGCAGTGCTAGCCGGGCCGAGAGGGCCTACGAGCAGTACTTT.

A note on this clonotype: An end of the junction differs from the germline gene, which may be a read error. The chain recombines TRBV18 with TRBJ2-4; 9 nucleotides match TRBD2. With the DNA end fitting TRBJ2-7 better, the J assignment may be wrong. CDR3 length: 16 residues. Germline values: CDR1 KGHSH, CDR2 LQKENI. CDR3: CASSLSGSSGSSEQYF. The CDR3 bases are TGTGCCAGCTCTCTTAGCGGGAGCTCCGGTTCCTCCGAGCAGTACTTC.

This clonotype was detected only a few times. The rearrangement joins TRBV7-2 to TRBJ1-4; D might be TRBD1 (5 bases). Germline CDR1 SGHTA, CDR2 FQGNSA. The CDR3 length is 13 residues. Deletions cut 3 bases from V and 10 bases from J, with 12 bases between. CDR3 sequence: CASSLGGRRKLFF. The CDR3 DNA reads as TGTGCCAGCAGCTTGGGGGGACGGAGAAAACTGTTTTTT.

This clonotype was counted a few times. This chain joins TRBV6-6 and TRBJ2-1; D tentatively fits TRBD1 or TRBD2 (6 bases each). The CDR3 is 16 residues long. Germline V CDR1 and CDR2: MNHNY, SVGAGI (reference sequence). V dropped 3 bases and J dropped 9 bases, with 21 bases sitting between them. Written as DNA, the CDR3 is TGTGCCAGCAGTTATCCGGGGACGGGGGCTCTGGGTGAGCAGTTCTTC. It codes for CASSYPGTGALGEQFF.

The chain recombines TRBV7-2 with TRBJ2-4; D remains unclear. V gave up 4 bases and J gave up 0 bases, with 13 bases separating them. Germline CDR1 and CDR2: SGHTA and FQGNSA. The CDR3 spans 16 residues. The CDR3 protein is CASSSPRDLAKNIQYF. The CDR3 region has the DNA TGTGCCAGCAGCTCCCCTCGTGATCTAGCCAAAAACATTCAGTACTTC.

This clonotype was picked up a small number of times. V and J are TRBV12-3 or TRBV12-4 and TRBJ2-5; D uncertain. The J call may be in error: the DNA end matches TRBJ2-7 better. This CDR3 has 13 amino acids. CDR3 in DNA: TGTGCCAGCAGCTCCGGGCCGATTACCGAGCAGTACTTC. Protein: CASSSGPITEQYF.

The genes are TRBV5-1 and TRBJ2-7, with D possibly TRBD2 on 5 matching bases. The CDR3 consists of 13 residues. The germline V gene has CDR1 SGHRS and CDR2 YFSETQ. With 3 bases removed from V and 9 bases from J, the gap between germline ends came to 16 bases. For the CDR3, the DNA is TGCGCCAGCAGCTGGCTTGCGGGCTCAGGGCAGTACTTC. Its translation: CASSWLAGSGQYF.

The rearrangement links TRBV4-1 to TRBJ1-2; 10 bases match TRBD1. Germline V gene lookup returns CDR1 MGHRA and CDR2 YSYEKL. V dropped 2 bases and J dropped 5; count of bases not matched to a gene: 5. This CDR3 region has 15 residues. The CDR3 sequence is CASSQQDRGIYGYTF. CDR3 nucleotide sequence: TGCGCCAGCAGCCAACAGGACAGGGGGATTTATGGCTACACCTTC.

The chain has TRBV12-3 or TRBV12-4 and TRBJ1-4; D is ambiguous. The CDR3 has 15 residues. V was clipped by 0 bases and J by 5 bases, with 10 bases between them. CDR3 in amino acids: CASSLAPGSNEKLFF. The CDR3 nucleotides read TGTGCCAGCAGTTTAGCCCCAGGAAGCAATGAAAAACTGTTTTTT.

The rearrangement joins TRBV5-1 to TRBJ1-2; TRBD1 matches 9 bases. Germline loops: CDR1 SGHRS, CDR2 YFSETQ. CDR3 length: 14 amino acids. V was clipped by 4 bases and J by 7 bases; unmatched bases: 8. CDR3 DNA sequence: TGCGCCAGCAGCGTGGGACAGGGAGGAGGTGGCTACACCTTC. It codes for CASSVGQGGGGYTF.

The J gene is TRBJ1-1, the V gene TRBV3-1, with D possibly TRBD1 on 5 matching bases. This CDR3 comprises 16 residues. Trimming took 3 bases from V and 2 from J, leaving 16 bases between them. CDR1 and CDR2 from the germline V gene are LGHDT and YNNKEL (reference sequence). CDR3: CASSQGPTRENTEAFF. CDR3 nucleotides: TGTGCCAGCAGCCAGGGGCCAACCAGGGAAAACACTGAAGCTTTCTTT.

The rearrangement links TRBV6-6 to TRBJ2-7; tentatively, D is TRBD1 (7 bases). Trimming pared 7 bases from V and 1 base from J, leaving 17 bases between. Germline V gene lookup returns CDR1 MNHNY and CDR2 SVGAGI (reference sequence). CDR3 length equals 15 residues. The CDR3 region has the DNA TGTGCCAGCAAGGGGGCCGGGGGCCTTTCCTACGAGCAGTACTTC. It translates to CASKGAGGLSYEQYF.

The chain combines TRBV5-1 with TRBJ2-7; 9 bases are shared with TRBD2. Germline V gene lookup returns CDR1 SGHRS and CDR2 YFSETQ. V shed 4 bases, J shed 7 bases, and the junction held 12 bases outside the gene matches. There are 15 residues in the CDR3. The CDR3 DNA reads as TGCGCCAGCAGCCCCCCGGGACTAGCTTCTTTGGAGCAGTACTTC. Protein sequence: CASSPPGLASLEQYF.

This sequence joins TRBV5-1 and TRBJ2-5, with D perhaps matching TRBD1 (6 bases). V lost 6 bases, J lost 2 bases, and 17 bases lay in between. The CDR3 sequence is 15 residues long. The germline CDR1 and CDR2 sequences are SGHRS and YFSETQ. CDR3 nucleotide sequence: TGCGCCAGCACCTCCCTTCCAGGGGAGCAAGAGACCCAGTACTTC. Its translation: CASTSLPGEQETQYF. Complete variable domain (other parts from reference TRBV5-1 and TRBJ2-5): KAGVTQTPRYLIKTRGQQVTLSCSPISGHRSVSWYQQTPGQGLQFLFEYFSETQRNKGNFPGRFSGRQFSNSRSEMNVSTLELGDSALYLCASTSLPGEQETQYFGPGTRLLVL.

V gene TRBV7-2 combines with J gene TRBJ2-5; 7 bases match TRBD2. V lost 5 bases and J lost 3; bases outside the gene matches: 6. There are 14 residues in the CDR3. In germline, CDR1 is SGHTA, CDR2 FQGNSA. The CDR3 spells CASSLTTSEETQYF. The DNA for the CDR3 is TGTGCCAGCAGCCTAACAACTAGCGAAGAGACCCAGTACTTC. Supplemented by reference TRBV7-2 and TRBJ2-5, the full variable domain reads GAGVSQSPSNKVTEKGKDVELRCDPISGHTALYWYRQSLGQGLEFLIYFQGNSAPDKSGLPSDRFSAERTGGSVSTLTIQRTQQEDSAVYLCASSLTTSEETQYFGPGTRLLVL.